Following are 28 T cell receptor beta chains from one sample sequenced in a study of T cell repertoires in cytomegalovirus infection. Their recognized antigens are unknown. TCRdb analysed the reads with MiXCR anew, one entry per CDR3 protein. The sample comprises some 800,000 distinct CDR3 sequences, 30% to 35% of which are singletons, and around 12% rests with the top ten. The sequenced sample was cultured CD8+ T cells from PBMCs, obtained from culture after CMV antigen stimulation. These receptors came from a human donor in good health (CMV status not recorded). Some clones in this sample may be carry-over from other donors' samples.

V is TRBV29-1 and J is TRBJ1-3; 8 bases match TRBD1. This CDR3 contains 13 residues. V dropped 6 bases and J dropped 3; count of bases not matched to a gene: 4. Germline V gene data show CDR1 as SQVTM and CDR2 as ANQGSEA. The CDR3 here is CSVPGGNGNTIYF. The CDR3 nucleotides are TGCAGCGTGCCAGGGGGCAATGGAAACACCATATATTTT.

The chain recombines TRBV10-2 with TRBJ2-7, with 11 bases lining up with TRBD2. The germline gives CDR1 WSHSY, CDR2 SAAADI. V lost 4 bases, J lost 0 bases, and 5 bases stayed unmatched. The CDR3 totals 16 residues. CDR3: CASSALAGGRSYEQYF. The CDR3 coding sequence is TGCGCCAGCAGTGCGCTAGCGGGGGGCCGCTCCTACGAGCAGTACTTC.

The chain is built from TRBV4-1 and TRBJ2-7; D is unresolved. The CDR3 runs to 13 residues. V gave up 3 bases and J gave up 4 bases, with 10 bases separating them. Germline V CDR1 and CDR2: MGHRA, YSYEKL. CDR3 sequence: CASSQVPSYEQYF. Written as DNA, the CDR3 is TGCGCCAGCAGCCAGGTCCCCTCATACGAGCAGTACTTC.

The chain links TRBV28 to TRBJ1-2, with a weak D call TRBD1 (5 bases). V was trimmed by 4 bases and J by 6 bases, leaving 15 bases between them. This CDR3 region has 14 residues. CDR1 MDHEN and CDR2 SYDVKM come from the germline V gene. CDR3 sequence reads: CASSWGLAGNGYTF. DNA of the CDR3: TGTGCCAGCAGTTGGGGTTTGGCAGGGAATGGCTACACCTTC.

In this sample, this clonotype turned up a few times. J is TRBJ2-1 and V is TRBV5-1; the match to TRBD2 covers 12 bases. This CDR3 comprises 17 residues. V dropped 3 bases and J dropped 5; count of bases not matched to a gene: 9. Germline-derived CDR1 and CDR2 are SGHRS and YFSETQ. The CDR3 loop is CASSSRLAGAQNNEQFF. The CDR3 DNA follows: TGCGCCAGCAGCTCGCGACTAGCGGGGGCCCAAAACAATGAGCAGTTCTTC. The entire variable domain, with the rest obtained from reference TRBV5-1 and TRBJ2-1, is as follows: KAGVTQTPRYLIKTRGQQVTLSCSPISGHRSVSWYQQTPGQGLQFLFEYFSETQRNKGNFPGRFSGRQFSNSRSEMNVSTLELGDSALYLCASSSRLAGAQNNEQFFGPGTRLTVL.

This clonotype was picked up many times. The J gene is TRBJ1-1, the V gene TRBV29-1; D call uncertain. Trimming removed 0 bases from V and 11 bases from J, with 13 bases in between. Germline CDR1 reads SQVTM; CDR2 reads ANQGSEA. The CDR3 runs to 12 residues. CDR3 nucleotides: TGCAGCGTTGAAGAACGGTGGAATCAGGCTTTCTTT. It encodes CSVEERWNQAFF.

This chain joins TRBV2 and TRBJ1-4; unclear D gene. The CDR3 totals 15 residues. Looked up from germline, CDR1 is SNHLY and CDR2 is FYNNEI. Trimming removed 3 bases at V and 0 bases at J, with 8 bases between. The CDR3 DNA reads TGTGCCAGCAGTGAGACACTCGCAACTAATGAAAAACTGTTTTTT. Translated: CASSETLATNEKLFF. The entire variable domain, with the rest obtained from reference TRBV2 and TRBJ1-4, is as follows: EPEVTQTPSHQVTQMGQEVILRCVPISNHLYFYWYRQILGQKVEFLVSFYNNEISEKSEIFDDQFSVERPDGSNFTLKIRSTKLEDSAMYFCASSETLATNEKLFFGSGTQLSVL.

This clonotype was recorded a few times. The rearrangement uses TRBV6-5 and TRBJ2-1, with D possibly matching TRBD2 (6 bases). This CDR3 has 16 residues. CDR1 and CDR2 from the germline V gene are MNHEY and SVGAGI. V was clipped by 2 bases and J by 0 bases, with 11 bases between them. In DNA form, the CDR3 reads TGTGCCAGCAGTTACGAGGTGGGAGGCTCCTACAATGAGCAGTTCTTC. Its translation is CASSYEVGGSYNEQFF.

In this sample, this clonotype turned up a few times. The CDR3 nucleotides are TGTGCCAGCAGCCCAGAGGCCGATTATAGCAATCAGCCCCAGCATTTT. Encoded protein: CASSPEADYSNQPQHF. The V gene is TRBV6-2 or TRBV6-3, the J gene TRBJ1-5; no clear D. V lost 6 bases to trimming and J lost 0 bases, with 15 bases between them. The germline gives CDR1 MNHEY, CDR2 SVGEGT. This CDR3 is built from 16 residues.

This clonotype appeared a few times. The chain uses TRBV12-3 or TRBV12-4 and TRBJ1-2; tentatively, D is TRBD1 (6 bases). Trimming removed 8 bases from V and 8 bases from J, with 30 bases in between. This CDR3 is 17 amino acids long. CDR3 loop: CASLPSSRRGQSEGYTF. CDR3 nucleotide sequence: TGTGCCAGCCTACCATCCTCCCGCCGCGGACAGTCTGAGGGCTACACCTTC.

The V gene is TRBV5-6, the J gene TRBJ1-6, with no clear D. The CDR3 has 14 residues. The V and J ends lost 6 bases and 5 bases respectively, with 12 bases between them. Germline CDR1 reads SGHDT; CDR2 reads YYEEEE. The chain's CDR3 is CASTPDSNNSPLHF. In nucleotides, the CDR3 is TGTGCCAGCACCCCGGACTCTAATAATTCACCCCTCCACTTT.

This chain links TRBV19 with TRBJ1-1; 7 bases line up with TRBD1. V lost 3 bases to trimming and J lost 3 bases; unmatched junction nucleotides: 4. This CDR3 is 14 amino acids long. Germline V lookup: CDR1 LNHDA, CDR2 SQIVND (reference sequence). CDR3 DNA sequence: TGTGCCAGTAGTATCTCAGGGGGGGACACTGAAGCTTTCTTT. As protein: CASSISGGDTEAFF.

In DNA, the CDR3 is TGTGCCAGCAGTTCCATGCGTGGGGACAGTTATCCCTACGAGCAGTACGTC. Amino acids: CASSSMRGDSYPYEQYV. The chain uses TRBV28 and TRBJ2-7; 7 nucleotides line up with TRBD1. V lost 4 bases, J lost 2 bases, and 14 bases stayed unmatched. Germline V gene sequence: CDR1 MDHEN, CDR2 SYDVKM. The CDR3 extends over 17 amino acids.

Turning to this clonotype: The germline gene is not matched at one end of the junction; a read error may be the cause. The V gene is TRBV5-6, the J gene TRBJ2-5, with a possible D match to TRBD1 (6 bases). From germline, CDR1 is SGHDT and CDR2 YYEEEE. The CDR3 covers 20 residues. The CDR3 region is CTSSFLDLHVGGAYQETQYF. The CDR3 DNA reads as TGTACCAGCAGCTTTCTTGATTTGCACGTTGGGGGCGCCTACCAAGAGACCCAGTACTTC.

This clonotype has more than one count but fewer than ten. The chain is built from TRBV9 and TRBJ2-1; D possibly matches TRBD1 or TRBD2 (5 bases each). Germline loops: CDR1 SGDLS, CDR2 YYNGEE. This CDR3 is 15 amino acids long. Trimming removed 3 bases at V and 7 bases at J, with 17 bases between. CDR3: CASSARVSAGNEQFF. For the CDR3, the DNA is TGTGCCAGCAGCGCCAGGGTGTCCGCGGGTAATGAGCAGTTCTTC.

About this clonotype: This may come from a read error, since a much larger clone is one base off. V gene TRBV12-3 or TRBV12-4 combines with J gene TRBJ2-7, with TRBD2 matching over 7 bases. The CDR3 sequence is 16 residues long. The CDR3: CANSPRDYRSSYEQYF. CDR3 in DNA: TGTGCCAACAGTCCCCGGGACTACCGAAGCTCCTACGAGCAGTACTTC.

This rearrangement joins TRBV11-1 to TRBJ2-1; TRBD2 is a possible D gene (5 bases). Looked up from germline, CDR1 is SGHAT and CDR2 is FQDESV (reference sequence). Trimming cost V 3 bases and J 0 bases, with 12 bases left between them. The CDR3 sequence is 16 residues long. CDR3 sequence: CASSFNKRPSYNEQFF. The CDR3 DNA sequence: TGTGCCAGCAGCTTTAATAAGCGGCCCTCCTACAATGAGCAGTTCTTC. The full variable domain, with the rest looked up from reference TRBV11-1 and TRBJ2-1, is EAEVAQSPRYKITEKSQAVAFWCDPISGHATLYWYRQILGQGPELLVQFQDESVVDDSQLPKDRFSAERLKGVDSTLKIQPAELGDSAMYLCASSFNKRPSYNEQFFGPGTRLTVL.

This chain joins TRBV27 and TRBJ2-2; D is uncertain. Germline-derived CDR1 and CDR2 are MNHEY and SMNVEV (reference sequence). V was shortened by 3 bases and J by 7 bases, with 3 bases between the two germline ends. The CDR3 is 11 amino acids. In DNA form, the CDR3 reads TGTGCCAGCAGTTTTTTCGGGGAGCTGTTTTTT. This encodes CASSFFGELFF.

The chain couples TRBV13 to TRBJ1-2; D gene ambiguous. The CDR3 has 16 residues. CDR1 and CDR2 from the germline V gene are PRHDT and FYEKMQ (reference sequence). V was clipped by 3 bases and J by 5 bases, with 19 bases between them. The CDR3 DNA reads as TGTGCCAGCAGCTTCGAAGTAGGTACAGACACATATGGCTACACCTTC. This gives the protein CASSFEVGTDTYGYTF. Filled out from reference TRBV13 and TRBJ1-2, the complete variable domain reads AAGVIQSPRHLIKEKRETATLKCYPIPRHDTVYWYQQGPGQDPQFLISFYEKMQSDKGSIPDRFSAQQFSDYHSELNMSSLELGDSALYFCASSFEVGTDTYGYTFGSGTRLTVV.

This clonotype was counted between two and nine times. The genes are TRBV14 and TRBJ2-7, with D hard to call. Germline lookup yields CDR1 SGHDN and CDR2 FVKESK. This CDR3 is 11 amino acids long. Trimming took 0 bases from V and 4 from J, leaving 1 base between them. The DNA for the CDR3 is TGTGCCAGCAGCCAAGAATACGAGCAGTACTTC. This codes for CASSQEYEQYF.

This clonotype appeared a few times. J is TRBJ2-1 and V is TRBV12-3 or TRBV12-4, with D possibly TRBD2 on 6 matching bases. V was pared by 9 bases and J by 3 bases, with 15 bases between. The CDR3 sequence is 14 residues long. The CDR3: CASYTSPSYNEQFF. For the CDR3, the DNA is TGTGCCAGTTATACTAGCCCAAGCTACAATGAGCAGTTCTTC.

The chain employs TRBV28 and TRBJ2-7; TRBD1 agrees at 8 bases. Germline CDR1 MDHEN, CDR2 SYDVKM. The CDR3 is 15 residues long. The V and J ends lost 2 bases and 5 bases, in that order; junction bases with no gene match: 8. The CDR3, as DNA: TGTGCCAGCAGTTTAGAAGACAGGGGAGATAACGAGCAGTACGTC. The encoded protein is CASSLEDRGDNEQYV.

This clonotype was found a few times. J is TRBJ2-7 and V is TRBV6-1; D unclear. Trimming shortened V by 8 bases and J by 3 bases, and 8 bases separated the two germline ends. Germline assignment: CDR1 MNHNS and CDR2 SASEGT. The CDR3 loop spans 11 amino acids. The chain's CDR3 is CASLDGYEQYF. The CDR3 DNA is TGTGCCAGCTTGGACGGCTACGAGCAGTACTTC.

The rearrangement links TRBV7-9 to TRBJ2-5; the D gene is possibly TRBD2 (5 bases). This CDR3 is built from 16 residues. Trimming pared 5 bases from V and 5 bases from J, leaving 21 bases between. The germline V gene encodes CDR1 SEHNR and CDR2 FQNEAQ (reference sequence). The CDR3 spells CASSPSDGPWRETQYF. CDR3 in DNA: TGTGCCAGCAGCCCGTCCGACGGCCCCTGGAGGGAGACCCAGTACTTC.

V usage is TRBV6-5 and J usage is TRBJ2-7, with D perhaps TRBD2 (6 bases). The CDR3 has 14 residues. Trimming cost V 6 bases and J 2 bases, with 14 bases left between them. CDR1 and CDR2 (germline): MNHEY, SVGAGI. This chain's CDR3 is CASRPEGGPYEQYF. For the CDR3, the DNA is TGTGCCAGCAGGCCCGAGGGAGGTCCCTACGAGCAGTACTTC.

There are many counts of this clonotype. This chain links TRBV6-1 with TRBJ2-1; TRBD2 matches 7 bases. V trimming: 2 bases; J trimming: 0 bases; junction bases outside the gene matches: 4. This CDR3 region has 16 residues. Germline loops: CDR1 MNHNS, CDR2 SASEGT. CDR3 loop: CASSEWEGFSYNEQFF. The CDR3, as DNA: TGTGCCAGCAGTGAATGGGAGGGCTTCTCCTACAATGAGCAGTTCTTC.

There are many counts of this clonotype. The CDR3 sequence: CASSKPGRGMGYNEQFF. The CDR3 nucleotides are TGTGCCAGCAGCAAACCGGGGAGGGGAATGGGTTACAATGAGCAGTTCTTC. The chain carries TRBV7-9 and TRBJ2-1; 7 nucleotides line up with TRBD2. V lost 5 bases and J lost 4; bases outside the gene matches: 14. The CDR3 is 17 residues long. Germline CDR1 is SEHNR and CDR2 is FQNEAQ (reference sequence).

This chain joins TRBV10-1 and TRBJ2-5; maybe TRBD1 (6 bases). Trimming took off 4 bases at V and 1 base at J, with 16 bases between the two ends. The CDR3 covers 16 residues. CDR1 and CDR2 from the germline V gene are WNHNN and SYGVQD (reference sequence). The chain's CDR3 is CASSADQDSSQETQYF. CDR3 nucleotide sequence: TGCGCCAGCAGTGCAGACCAGGACAGTAGCCAAGAGACCCAGTACTTC.